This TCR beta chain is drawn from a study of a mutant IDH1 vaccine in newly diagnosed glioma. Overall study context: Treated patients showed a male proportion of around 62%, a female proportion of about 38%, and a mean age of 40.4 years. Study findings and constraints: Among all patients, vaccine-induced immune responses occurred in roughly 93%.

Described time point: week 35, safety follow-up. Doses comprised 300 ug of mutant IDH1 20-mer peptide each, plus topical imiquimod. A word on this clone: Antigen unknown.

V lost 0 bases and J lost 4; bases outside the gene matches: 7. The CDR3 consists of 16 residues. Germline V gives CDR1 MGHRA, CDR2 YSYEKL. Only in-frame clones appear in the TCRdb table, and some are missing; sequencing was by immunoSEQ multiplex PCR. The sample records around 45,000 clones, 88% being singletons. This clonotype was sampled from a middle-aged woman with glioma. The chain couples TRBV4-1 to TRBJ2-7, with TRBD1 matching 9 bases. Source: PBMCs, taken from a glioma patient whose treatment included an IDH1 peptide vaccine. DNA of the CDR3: TGCGCCAGCAGCCAAGATTCTGGGACAGGGCGGTACGAGCAGTACTTC. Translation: CASSQDSGTGRYEQYF.